This TCR beta chain was found in a study of blood T cell repertoires in COVID-19. Looking at the study overall: Material from acute and convalescent COVID-19 was sourced from the United States, Italy and Spain. The cDNA or gDNA used as material had been derived from T cells, B-cell-depleted T cells, or PBMCs.

This CDR3 region has 16 residues. The V gene's germline CDR1 is LGHDT and CDR2 YNNKEL (reference sequence). V lost 8 bases to trimming and J lost 0 bases, with 19 bases between them. As handled by the study authors: Reference gene primer amplification in the assay estimated nucleated cell counts. Using immunoSEQ multiplex PCR, the repertoire was profiled, and TCRdb retains in-frame clones only, with some absent. Clone size and V and J calls were adopted from that table, with D and trimming inferred from the DNA. The data show more than 95,000 clones, roughly 90% seen once. The chain has TRBV3-1 (or the pseudogene TRBV3-2) and TRBJ1-1, with D tentatively TRBD1 (5 bases). This clonotype was obtained from a man aged 45 to 65 with acute or convalescent COVID-19. What was sequenced was peripheral blood. This CDR3 reads CASANWGDSLNTEAFF. The CDR3 DNA sequence: TGTGCCAGCGCTAACTGGGGGGATTCACTGAACACTGAAGCTTTCTTT.